Listed below are T cell receptor beta chains from one sample, sequenced in a study of shared clonotypes between healthy human individuals. Profiled with immunoSEQ multiplex PCR; TCRdb holds only in-frame clones, not every one. Seen here are approximately 470,000 clones, about 72% observed once, and the top ten hold about 12%. Sequencing used PBMCs. These TCRs come from a woman in her 40s in good health. Some clones in this sample may be carry-over from other donors' samples. CDR3s include the opening cysteine and the closing phenylalanine or tryptophan. Each record gives: J gene, V gene, D gene, clone size, CDR3 protein, CDR3 DNA. D genes are given only for firm matches. Part of the rows lack a size; the others show once, few, many or a class for expanded clones.

TRBJ2-7	TRBV20-1	.	.	CSAGAYEQYF	TGCAGTGCGGGGGCCTACGAGCAGTACTTC
TRBJ2-4	TRBV30	.	.	CAWNEYNSNIQYF	TGTGCCTGGAACGAGTACAATTCGAACATTCAGTACTTC
TRBJ2-5	TRBV5-4	TRBD1	.	CASSRGGMETQYF	TGTGCCAGCAGCAGAGGGGGCATGGAGACCCAGTACTTC
TRBJ2-5	TRBV19	.	.	CASSGAAQETQYF	TGTGCCAGTAGTGGGGCGGCCCAAGAGACCCAGTACTTC
TRBJ2-1	TRBV5-6	TRBD2	.	CASSFRDYLFF	TGTGCCAGCAGCTTTCGGGACTATTTGTTCTTC
TRBJ2-4	TRBV7-9	.	.	CASSSVGPGDIQYF	TGTGCCAGCAGTTCAGTTGGGCCAGGGGACATTCAGTACTTC
TRBJ2-3	TRBV7-9	.	many	CASSLAKGRTDTQYF	TGTGCCAGCAGCTTAGCTAAGGGGCGGACAGATACGCAGTATTTT
TRBJ2-7	TRBV7-9	.	.	CASSSVHEQYF	TGTGCCAGCAGCTCGGTGCACGAGCAGTACTTC
TRBJ1-2	TRBV5-6	.	.	CASSPLEGGAYGYTF	TGTGCCAGCAGCCCCCTCGAGGGGGGAGCATATGGCTACACCTTC
TRBJ2-5	TRBV13	.	once	CASSSLTGSETQYF	TGTGCCAGCAGCTCCCTAACAGGCTCGGAGACCCAGTACTTC
TRBJ2-3	TRBV28	.	.	CASSKLRGMDTQYF	TGTGCCAGCAGTAAACTCAGGGGTATGGATACGCAGTATTTT
TRBJ2-3	TRBV11-2	.	once	CASSLLRNRESTDTQYF	TGTGCCAGCAGCTTATTAAGGAACAGGGAAAGCACAGATACGCAGTATTTT
TRBJ2-5	TRBV11-2	.	.	CASSLDGRETQYF	TGTGCCAGCAGCTTAGACGGTAGGGAGACCCAGTACTTC
TRBJ2-5	TRBV5-4	TRBD2	.	CASSRGLAEPQETQYF	TGTGCCAGCAGCCGGGGACTAGCGGAACCACAAGAGACCCAGTACTTC
TRBJ2-7	TRBV4-3	.	.	CASSLEGCSYEQYF	TGCGCCAGCAGCCTGGAGGGGTGCTCCTACGAGCAGTACTTC
TRBJ2-2	TRBV4-2	.	.	CASSQATLDTGELFF	TGTGCCAGCAGCCAAGCTACACTAGACACCGGGGAGCTGTTTTTT